This TCR beta chain emerged from a study of prognosis after radiotherapy for stage I lung cancer. Study information: The patient group consisted of about a dozen men and over five women whose ages spanned about 50 to 95, median roughly 70 years.

The CDR3 covers 15 residues. Germline CDR1 is MDHEN and CDR2 is SYDVKM. V was trimmed by 7 bases and J by 0 bases, leaving 15 bases between them. In this sample, this clonotype turned up many times. Amplification of the TCR beta CDR3 (from genomic DNA) was done by two-round multiplex PCR. First-round PCR, the initial amplification, used primers specific to each TRBV and TRBJ gene. Each CDR3 protein gets one entry after TCRdb re-called the multiplex PCR reads with MiXCR. The sample has about 14,000 distinct CDR3 sequences; less than 50% are singletons. This receptor was identified in a donor aged 50 or older with non-small cell lung cancer. The sequencing here drew on PBMCs, taken before or after stereotactic body radiation therapy (not recorded which). The J gene is TRBJ1-1, the V gene TRBV28; D might be TRBD1 (5 bases). CDR3 region: CASTYSDILNTEAFF. The CDR3 DNA is TGTGCCAGCACTTACTCGGACATCTTGAACACTGAAGCTTTCTTT.